Shown below are 18 T cell receptor beta chains from a single sample sequenced in a study of cytomegalovirus exposure and HLA in healthy donors. PCR was performed using 60 Vbeta and 13 Jbeta primers. Profiled with immunoSEQ multiplex PCR; TCRdb holds only in-frame clones, not every one. The sample holds 150,000 or so clones, 85% seen once. The sequencing input was PBMCs. These receptors all stem from a woman between 18 and 29 years old in good health and CMV-seronegative.

V gene TRBV28 combines with J gene TRBJ2-1; D possibly corresponds to TRBD1 (5 bases). In germline, CDR1 is MDHEN, CDR2 SYDVKM. The CDR3 is 13 residues long. The V gene lost 2 bases and the J gene lost 7 bases, with 9 bases spanning the gap. CDR3 residues: CASSLIQANEQFF. In nucleotides, the CDR3 is TGTGCCAGCAGTTTAATACAGGCGAATGAGCAGTTCTTC.

This clone was detected once. V usage is TRBV9 and J usage is TRBJ2-1; weak D call: TRBD2 (8 bases). The CDR3 extends over 17 amino acids. The germline gives CDR1 SGDLS, CDR2 YYNGEE. Trimming stripped 0 bases from V and 5 bases from J, with 18 bases between. CDR3 nucleotide sequence: TGTGCCAGCAGCGTAGAGGGGGCGGGGGGTGGTCACAATGAGCAGTTCTTC. Protein product: CASSVEGAGGGHNEQFF.

This clone was counted between two and nine times. The V call is TRBV9, the J call TRBJ2-1; 10 positions match TRBD2. With 0 bases clipped from V and 2 bases from J, the junction kept 5 bases outside the gene matches. Germline V gene sequence: CDR1 SGDLS, CDR2 YYNGEE. The CDR3 covers 17 residues. CDR3 sequence reads: CASSVGTAGGPYNEQFF. CDR3 sequence (DNA): TGTGCCAGCAGCGTAGGGACAGCGGGGGGGCCCTACAATGAGCAGTTCTTC.

The chain recombines TRBV27 with TRBJ2-2; no clear D gene. The CDR3 extends over 13 amino acids. V lost 5 bases and J 4 bases, leaving 8 bases between the germline ends. Germline lookup yields CDR1 MNHEY and CDR2 SMNVEV (reference sequence). CDR3 in amino acids: CASSPLITGELFF. CDR3 bases: TGTGCCAGCAGTCCCCTAATCACCGGGGAGCTGTTTTTT.

CDR3 DNA: TGTGCCAGCAGGGAAAGACAGGGATGGTCGAGTCAGGTTGGCTACACCTTC. As protein: CASRERQGWSSQVGYTF. The chain recombines TRBV6-1 with TRBJ1-2; 7 bases fit TRBD1. The CDR3 extends over 17 amino acids. The junction had 20 bases not matched to a gene; V was cut back by 6 bases and J by 7 bases. Germline CDR1 and CDR2: MNHNS and SASEGT.

The rearrangement links TRBV5-1 to TRBJ2-7; tentatively, D is TRBD2 (5 bases). V was clipped by 4 bases and J by 2 bases, with 19 bases between them. CDR1 SGHRS and CDR2 YFSETQ come from the germline V gene. This CDR3 has 16 residues. DNA of the CDR3: TGCGCCAGCAGCCAGGAGTTTGGAGCGCGGGCCTACGAGCAGTACTTC. It codes for CASSQEFGARAYEQYF. Together with reference TRBV5-1 and TRBJ2-7, the CDR3 gives the full variable domain: KAGVTQTPRYLIKTRGQQVTLSCSPISGHRSVSWYQQTPGQGLQFLFEYFSETQRNKGNFPGRFSGRQFSNSRSEMNVSTLELGDSALYLCASSQEFGARAYEQYFGPGTRLTVT.

This sequence joins TRBV5-1 and TRBJ2-7, with 13 bases lining up with TRBD2. Trimming cost V 4 bases and J 4 bases; bases outside gene matches: 8. Germline CDR1 is SGHRS and CDR2 is YFSETQ. The CDR3 runs 16 residues. The CDR3 DNA reads as TGCGCCAGCAGCCGGACTAGCGGGAGAGGTGGGTACGAGCAGTACTTC. This gives the protein CASSRTSGRGGYEQYF. The full variable domain, with the rest looked up from reference TRBV5-1 and TRBJ2-7, is KAGVTQTPRYLIKTRGQQVTLSCSPISGHRSVSWYQQTPGQGLQFLFEYFSETQRNKGNFPGRFSGRQFSNSRSEMNVSTLELGDSALYLCASSRTSGRGGYEQYFGPGTRLTVT.

The chain uses TRBV6-5 and TRBJ2-7; 7 nucleotides agree with TRBD2. Germline trimming cut 1 base from V and 1 base from J; bases unmatched to any gene: 1. The V gene's germline CDR1 is MNHEY and CDR2 SVGAGI. The CDR3 consists of 14 residues. CDR3 sequence (DNA): TGTGCCAGCAGTTACTGGGGGGGGTCCTACGAGCAGTACTTC. Translation: CASSYWGGSYEQYF.

The rearrangement links TRBV10-1 to TRBJ2-1, with 8 bases fitting TRBD1. Per the germline V gene, CDR1 is WNHNN and CDR2 is SYGVQD (reference sequence). V lost 10 bases, J lost 3 bases, and 8 bases stayed unmatched. The CDR3 spans 14 residues. This chain's CDR3 is CAKPGGKLYNEQFF. As DNA, the CDR3 is TGCGCCAAACCAGGGGGCAAACTCTACAATGAGCAGTTCTTC.

This clone is a singleton in its sample. V usage is TRBV7-2 and J usage is TRBJ1-2; D ambiguous. CDR3 size: 11 residues. The V gene lost 5 bases and the J gene lost 8 bases, with 9 bases spanning the gap. Germline lookup yields CDR1 SGHTA and CDR2 FQGNSA. The CDR3 DNA reads as TGTGCCAGCAGCCCCTGGGAGGGCTACACCTTC. This sequence encodes CASSPWEGYTF.

CDR3 residues: CASSSTVWDRVYEQFF. The CDR3 DNA follows: TGTGCCAGCAGCTCAACGGTGTGGGACAGGGTCTATGAGCAGTTCTTC. The chain employs TRBV7-2 and TRBJ2-1; 9 bases fit TRBD1. The CDR3 extends over 16 amino acids. Trimming at V came to 4 bases and at J to 8 bases, leaving 12 bases not matched to a gene. Germline CDR1 and CDR2: SGHTA and FQGNSA.

The rearrangement joins TRBV7-2 to TRBJ2-1; 7 nucleotides line up with TRBD1. The CDR3 is made up of 14 amino acids. V lost 5 bases, J lost 9 bases, and 10 bases stayed unmatched. Looked up from germline, CDR1 is SGHTA and CDR2 is FQGNSA. The CDR3 is CASSPGTDGGEQFF. The CDR3 region has the DNA TGTGCCAGCAGCCCGGGGACAGATGGGGGTGAGCAGTTCTTC.

The chain uses TRBV2 and TRBJ2-7; D remains ambiguous. CDR1 is SNHLY, CDR2 FYNNEI, per germline. The V gene lost 5 bases and the J gene lost 0 bases, with 11 bases spanning the gap. The CDR3 has 14 residues. CDR3 nucleotides: TGTGCCAGCAGTAAAGAACTTTTCTCCTACGAGCAGTACTTC. It specifies CASSKELFSYEQYF.

This chain links TRBV28 with TRBJ2-5, with 7 bases matching TRBD1. The trim removed 5 bases at V and 5 bases at J, leaving 14 bases unmatched. CDR1 is MDHEN, CDR2 SYDVKM, per germline. The CDR3 extends over 16 amino acids. The CDR3 sequence is CASSPHPTGLAETQYF. CDR3 DNA sequence: TGTGCCAGCAGTCCTCACCCGACAGGGTTAGCGGAGACCCAGTACTTC.

As for this clone: Other DNA sequences of this sample code for an identical CDR3. The chain couples TRBV7-2 to TRBJ2-7; D remains ambiguous. The CDR3 consists of 14 residues. Germline CDR1 reads SGHTA; CDR2 reads FQGNSA. V lost 1 base to trimming and J lost 1 base, with 8 bases between them. CDR3 in amino acids: CASSLGGLSYEQYF. CDR3 DNA: TGTGCCAGCAGCTTAGGAGGTTTGTCCTACGAGCAGTACTTC.

The chain joins TRBV19 to TRBJ1-2; weak D call: TRBD1 (5 bases). Germline V gives CDR1 LNHDA, CDR2 SQIVND (reference sequence). Trimming cost V 0 bases and J 5 bases, with 7 bases left between them. This CDR3 contains 13 residues. The CDR3 bases are TGTGCCAGTAGTATAGAAAGGGGTTATGGCTACACCTTC. Residues: CASSIERGYGYTF.

This clone was counted a single time. The CDR3 bases are TGTGCCTGGAGTGTACAAGGGAGCGAGCAGTACTTC. It yields the protein CAWSVQGSEQYF. V usage is TRBV30 and J usage is TRBJ2-7; D is possibly TRBD2 (5 bases). Trimming removed 0 bases at V and 6 bases at J, with 9 bases between. Germline lookup yields CDR1 GTSNPN and CDR2 SVGIG (reference sequence). The CDR3 totals 12 residues.

The J gene is TRBJ2-3, the V gene TRBV19; unclear D gene. The germline V gene encodes CDR1 LNHDA and CDR2 SQIVND (reference sequence). Trimming pared 6 bases from V and 4 bases from J, leaving 5 bases between. The CDR3 consists of 11 residues. In DNA, the CDR3 is TGTGCCAGTAGCCTAGCAGATACGCAGTATTTT. Amino acids: CASSLADTQYF.